Below, one T cell receptor beta chain is given with its context. It lacks a known antigen. One base away there is no much larger clone; base qualities are not given. Library preparation used the immunoSEQ multiplex PCR assay. TCRdb mirrors the immuneACCESS table, restricted to in-frame sequences. Some clones are absent from its copies; in checked studies, under half trace to an unresolved V gene, and the reason for the others is unknown. Here the sample has approximately 90,000 clones; roughly 80% occur a single time. Around 0.8% of the sample is held by the ten biggest clonotypes. The germline V end is reduced by 4 bases and the J end by 2 bases; junction bases left unmatched: 5. Including the terminal cysteine and phenylalanine, the CDR3 comprises 15 residues. The read is trimmed to its CDR3 DNA, 45 bases read in frame from base 1. CDR1 and CDR2 are drawn from the germline V gene: SGHRS, YFSETQ. This record belongs to a study of radiotherapy plus CTLA-4 blockade in lung cancer (dated by TCRdb to between 2018 and 2020). Background on the whole study: Among the enrolled patients, 15% to 20% had an objective response, and 25% to 40% reached disease control.

Focal radiation therapy combined with CTLA-4 blockade (ipilimumab) was tested in patients with chemo-refractory metastatic non-small-cell lung cancer. General findings and caveats noted by the study authors: Early dynamic changes in blood T cell clones, together with increased serum interferon-beta after radiation, were reported as the strongest predictors of response. After treatment with radiotherapy and ipilimumab, TCR clones that came from tumors expanded in the peripheral blood.

This receptor chain uses TRBV5-1 and TRBJ1-5; a stretch of 8 junction bases matches TRBD1. The receptor's source is a human donor with non-small cell lung cancer who had stable disease on radiotherapy plus ipilimumab. The sequencing used peripheral blood, collected from a patient treated with radiotherapy plus ipilimumab. The sequenced DNA: TGCGCCAGCAGCATGACAGGGGCCGGCAATCAGCCCCAGCATTTT. This yields the protein CASSMTGAGNQPQHF.